Following are 5 T cell receptor beta chains from one sample sequenced in a study of blood T cell repertoires in COVID-19. This table comes from immunoSEQ multiplex PCR, and its TCRdb copy is limited to in-frame clones, with some not included. Here the sample spans about 250,000 clones, around 88% being singletons. The sample consisted of peripheral blood. These TCRs come from a man aged 80 or over with acute or convalescent COVID-19.

This clone came up a few times. As DNA, the CDR3 is TGTGCCATCAGTTGGACAGGGGACCATGGCTACACCTTC. Translation: CAISWTGDHGYTF. The chain uses TRBV10-3 and TRBJ1-2; 9 positions match TRBD1. This CDR3 contains 13 residues. V was clipped by 5 bases and J by 6 bases; unmatched bases: 4. Germline V CDR1 and CDR2: ENHRY, SYGVKD.

V usage is TRBV5-1 and J usage is TRBJ1-1, with 7 nucleotides matching TRBD1. This CDR3 has 15 residues. V dropped 0 bases and J dropped 2; count of bases not matched to a gene: 4. Germline V gene lookup returns CDR1 SGHRS and CDR2 YFSETQ. The CDR3 is CASSLASGGNTEAFF. For the CDR3, the DNA is TGCGCCAGCAGCTTGGCCTCAGGGGGTAACACTGAAGCTTTCTTT. Together with reference TRBV5-1 and TRBJ1-1, the CDR3 gives the full variable domain: KAGVTQTPRYLIKTRGQQVTLSCSPISGHRSVSWYQQTPGQGLQFLFEYFSETQRNKGNFPGRFSGRQFSNSRSEMNVSTLELGDSALYLCASSLASGGNTEAFFGQGTRLTVV.

This chain connects TRBV11-1 to TRBJ1-1; D possibly corresponds to TRBD1 (5 bases). CDR1 is SGHAT, CDR2 FQDESV, per germline (reference sequence). This CDR3 is 13 amino acids long. The ends were cut back, 6 bases at V and 1 base at J, with 9 bases in the middle. CDR3 residues: CASSIDRNTEAFF. The CDR3 coding sequence is TGTGCCAGCAGTATTGACAGGAACACTGAAGCTTTCTTT.

The chain employs TRBV19 and TRBJ2-5, with TRBD2 identical over 8 bases. The CDR3 spans 14 residues. V shed 2 bases and J 5 bases; nucleotides not matched to a gene: 4. Germline CDR1 and CDR2: LNHDA and SQIVND (reference sequence). The CDR3 here is CASSIRTSPETQYF. CDR3 sequence (DNA): TGTGCCAGTAGTATAAGGACTAGCCCGGAGACCCAGTACTTC.

In nucleotides, the CDR3 is TGTGCCAGCAGCCAGCAAGCGGGGGGAAGGGATACGCAGTATTTT. Translation: CASSQQAGGRDTQYF. The V and J genes are TRBV4-2 and TRBJ2-3; 9 nucleotides align to TRBD2. This CDR3 region has 15 residues. Germline lookup yields CDR1 LGHNA and CDR2 YNFKEQ. V lost 3 bases, J lost 6 bases, and 7 bases stayed unmatched.